These 4 T cell receptor beta chains were sequenced from one sample in a study of T cells in Graves' hyperthyroidism and ophthalmopathy. Amplified TCR beta CDR3 regions came from RNA transcripts. Initially, a first-round RT-PCR of the TCR CDR3 employed the HTBI primer set. Each CDR3 protein gets one entry after TCRdb re-called the multiplex PCR reads with MiXCR. The repertoire holds 800,000 or so distinct CDR3 sequences, with around 39% as singletons. Sample: blood. These receptors all come from a man between 18 and 29 years old with Graves' hyperthyroidism.

The J gene is TRBJ2-7, the V gene TRBV5-8, with D tentatively TRBD1 or TRBD2 (5 bases each). V lost 7 bases and J lost 3, with 17 bases in between. The germline gives CDR1 SGHTS, CDR2 YDEGEE. The CDR3 runs 14 residues. CDR3 DNA: TGTGCCAGCGGTCCGGGACCAACCTTCTACGAGCAGTACTTC. Amino acid sequence: CASGPGPTFYEQYF.

V gene TRBV4-2 combines with J gene TRBJ2-3; 7 positions agree with TRBD1. The V and J ends lost 4 bases and 7 bases, in that order; junction bases with no gene match: 2. Germline lookup yields CDR1 LGHNA and CDR2 YNFKEQ. This CDR3 is 12 amino acids long. This chain's CDR3 is CASSPQGHTQYF. Here the CDR3 DNA reads TGTGCCAGCAGCCCACAGGGGCATACGCAGTATTTT.

The rearrangement joins TRBV29-1 to TRBJ2-2, with D unresolved. In germline, CDR1 is SQVTM, CDR2 ANQGSEA. The CDR3 covers 13 residues. Trimming cost V 8 bases and J 3 bases, with 13 bases left between them. In DNA form, the CDR3 reads TGCAGCTTCCGACCCCCCGACACCGGGGAGCTGTTTTTT. The encoded protein is CSFRPPDTGELFF.

This sequence joins TRBV29-1 and TRBJ1-2; possible D gene TRBD1, 6 bases. Trimming left V 2 bases short and J 3 bases short, with 16 bases between. Per germline, CDR1 SQVTM and CDR2 ANQGSEA. The CDR3 has 15 amino acids. The CDR3 nucleotides read TGCAGCGTTGAACTGGCAGGGGACGTCGACTATGGCTACACCTTC. It codes for CSVELAGDVDYGYTF.